This is a list of T cell receptor beta chains from one sample in a study of blood T cell repertoires in COVID-19. This table comes from immunoSEQ multiplex PCR, and its TCRdb copy is limited to in-frame clones, with some not included. Of around 120,000 clones in the sample, 70% to 85% were seen once. Source material: peripheral blood. These receptors were taken from a man between 70 and 80 years old with active or convalescent COVID-19. The CDR3 runs from the conserved cysteine through the conserved F or W. Fields, in order: V gene, CDR3 protein.

V: TRBV5-3; CDR3: CAPEGKTSGASYNEQFF
V: TRBV11-2; CDR3: CASSSGGQNTEAFF
V: TRBV5-6; CDR3: CASSYREGQPQHF
V: TRBV10-1; CDR3: CASSRDRVNTEAFF
V: TRBV5-1; CDR3: CASSGAGTGNTGELFF
V: TRBV5-1; CDR3: CASSPNYGEQFF
V: TRBV5-1; CDR3: CASSSGVPNEKLFF
V: TRBV5-1; CDR3: CASSTGGLRNTEAFF
V: TRBV6-6; CDR3: CASSYSKFDYQETQYF
V: TRBV24-1; CDR3: CATSDRTGKSYNEQFF
V: TRBV3-1/TRBV3-2; CDR3: CASSQRGGPYEQYF
V: TRBV19; CDR3: CASSFREAREKLFF
V: TRBV28; CDR3: CASSLLSGGGYNEQFF
V: TRBV19; CDR3: CASRRLAGGIGELFF
V: TRBV3-1/TRBV3-2; CDR3: CASSQAAGYNEQFF
V: TRBV30; CDR3: CAWQGYNEQFF
V: TRBV12-3/TRBV12-4; CDR3: CASSLGGPDTQYF
V: TRBV5-1; CDR3: CASSLDALGGNTEAFF
V: TRBV6-5; CDR3: CASSFSGSKNEQYF
V: TRBV19; CDR3: CASRPPLGSEQYF
V: TRBV28; CDR3: CASSLGQDLAETQYF
V: TRBV10-3; CDR3: CAISDLAGGPNNEQFF
V: TRBV25-1; CDR3: CASRSAIAEAFF
V: TRBV3-1/TRBV3-2; CDR3: CASSDSRNTEAFF
V: TRBV6-1; CDR3: CASSEAPPWAGGGYTF
V: TRBV9; CDR3: CASSGTGEAYNEQFF
V: TRBV11-2; CDR3: CASSSGQGAGYGYTF
V: TRBV28; CDR3: CASSLWQGEYNEQFF
V: TRBV30; CDR3: CAWSVPGNQPQHF
V: TRBV6-5; CDR3: CASSPTVNYGYTF
V: TRBV7-2; CDR3: CASSSRTSGSSYNEQFF
V: TRBV5-1; CDR3: CASSRDRGTGNTIYF
V: TRBV10-1; CDR3: CASSKQGIDTEAFF
V: TRBV19; CDR3: CASSKGTATNEKLFF
V: TRBV2; CDR3: CASRESGEDGNEQFF
V: TRBV6-5; CDR3: CASSRLRGPAYEQYF
V: TRBV5-1; CDR3: CASSPEASTHNEQFF
V: TRBV30; CDR3: CAWSSPQDQGEKLFF
V: TRBV11-2; CDR3: CASSRRDFGDEQFF
V: TRBV5-1; CDR3: CASSTGQGTEAFF
V: TRBV12-3/TRBV12-4; CDR3: CASSGSSYNEQFF
V: TRBV6-5; CDR3: CASSFRARANYGYTF
V: TRBV3-1/TRBV3-2; CDR3: CASSLMGLAGDTDTQYF
V: TRBV5-1; CDR3: CASSLDGNTGELFF
V: TRBV6-5; CDR3: CASSWSDRANEKLFF
V: TRBV29-1; CDR3: CSVSRGENYEQYF
V: TRBV5-5; CDR3: CASSSFYEQYF
V: TRBV7-9; CDR3: CASSLVSGRGTEAFF
V: TRBV6-4; CDR3: CARFMTSTYNEQFF
V: TRBV7-3; CDR3: CASSITGGYGYTF
V: TRBV2; CDR3: CASSLDRANQPQHF
V: TRBV2; CDR3: CASIPTGPRGTEAFF
V: TRBV6-5; CDR3: CASRTGGTGELFF
V: TRBV28; CDR3: CASSQSPRNTEAFF
V: TRBV7-7; CDR3: CASSKTVNTEAFF
V: TRBV19; CDR3: CASSIRPGGGNQPQHF
V: TRBV7-9; CDR3: CASSSSTDTQYF
V: TRBV6-1; CDR3: CASSEGRGSNQPQHF